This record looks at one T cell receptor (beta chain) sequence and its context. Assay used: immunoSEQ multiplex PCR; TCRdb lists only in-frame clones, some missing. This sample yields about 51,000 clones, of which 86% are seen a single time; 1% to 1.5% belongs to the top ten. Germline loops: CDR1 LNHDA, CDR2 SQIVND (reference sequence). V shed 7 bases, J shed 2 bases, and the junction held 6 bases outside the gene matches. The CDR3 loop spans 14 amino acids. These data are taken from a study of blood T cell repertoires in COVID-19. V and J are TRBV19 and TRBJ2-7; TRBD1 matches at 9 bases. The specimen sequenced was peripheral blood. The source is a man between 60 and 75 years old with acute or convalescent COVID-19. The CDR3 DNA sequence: TGTGCCAGTACCGTGGGACAGGGAGCCTACGAGCAGTACTTC. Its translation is CASTVGQGAYEQYF.